Listed here are 3 T cell receptor beta chains from one sample, sequenced in a study of shared clonotypes between healthy human individuals. The protocol was immunoSEQ multiplex PCR, while the TCRdb copy is restricted to in-frame clones and leaves out a portion. This table has around 500,000 clones, about 78% appearing once. The sequencing input was PBMCs. The source is a woman aged 40 to 55 in good health. Some clones in this sample may be carry-over from other donors' samples.

This clone has only a few counts. The chain carries TRBV28 and TRBJ1-1; D is undetermined. Germline V gene data show CDR1 as MDHEN and CDR2 as SYDVKM. The CDR3 totals 12 residues. Trimming left V 4 bases short and J 3 bases short, with 6 bases between. CDR3 protein: CASSSPYTEAFF. The CDR3 DNA reads TGTGCCAGCAGTTCTCCCTACACTGAAGCTTTCTTT.

The table lists this clone with a few counts. This chain connects TRBV5-8 to TRBJ2-5; a possible D gene is TRBD1 (6 bases). V shed 1 base and J shed 3 bases, with 7 bases lying between them. The CDR3 contains 13 residues. CDR1 and CDR2 (germline): SGHTS, YDEGEE. The CDR3 DNA is TGTGCCAGCAGCTTGAACAGGGAAGAGACCCAGTACTTC. It yields the protein CASSLNREETQYF.

DNA of the CDR3: TGTGCCAGCAGCGTAGATCCGAGGACAGTTGCTGGAAACACCATATATTTT. Its translation: CASSVDPRTVAGNTIYF. The chain carries TRBV9 and TRBJ1-3, with D possibly being TRBD1 (6 bases). Germline V gives CDR1 SGDLS, CDR2 YYNGEE. V was trimmed by 0 bases and J by 2 bases, leaving 15 bases between them. CDR3 size: 17 residues.